This TCR beta chain is from a study of beta chain features in type 1 diabetes. The CDR3 length is 16 residues. Germline CDR1 and CDR2: SQVTM and ANQGSEA. Trimming took 7 bases from V and 4 from J; bases not matched to a gene: 10. All of the isolated RNA was reverse transcribed, so expressed TCRB transcripts were sequenced. TCRdb keeps only in-frame clones here, not all; method: immunoSEQ multiplex PCR. This table has 200,000 to 250,000 clones, approximately 11% appearing once. The sequence was obtained from a man younger than 35 in good health. The chain couples TRBV29-1 to TRBJ2-2, with 12 positions matching TRBD2. Sequencing used central memory CD4+ T cells from blood. CDR3 sequence: CSGKTSGSIGTGELFF. The CDR3 bases are TGCAGCGGTAAGACTAGCGGGAGCATCGGCACCGGGGAGCTGTTTTTT.